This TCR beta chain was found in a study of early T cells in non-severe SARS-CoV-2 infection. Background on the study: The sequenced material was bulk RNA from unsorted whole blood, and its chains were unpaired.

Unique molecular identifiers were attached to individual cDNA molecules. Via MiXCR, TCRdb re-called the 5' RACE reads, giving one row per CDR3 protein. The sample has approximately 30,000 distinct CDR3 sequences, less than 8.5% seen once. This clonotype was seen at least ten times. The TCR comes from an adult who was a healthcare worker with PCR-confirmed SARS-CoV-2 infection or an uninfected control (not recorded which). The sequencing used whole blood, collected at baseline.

This CDR3 reads CASSLGSVGAQYF. The CDR3 region has the DNA TGTGCCAGCAGCTTAGGGTCCGTTGGGGCCCAGTACTTC. The chain has TRBV7-3 and TRBJ2-5; D unresolved. The CDR3 contains 13 residues. V gave up 2 bases and J gave up 9 bases, with 13 bases separating them. The germline gives CDR1 SGHTA, CDR2 FQGTGA.